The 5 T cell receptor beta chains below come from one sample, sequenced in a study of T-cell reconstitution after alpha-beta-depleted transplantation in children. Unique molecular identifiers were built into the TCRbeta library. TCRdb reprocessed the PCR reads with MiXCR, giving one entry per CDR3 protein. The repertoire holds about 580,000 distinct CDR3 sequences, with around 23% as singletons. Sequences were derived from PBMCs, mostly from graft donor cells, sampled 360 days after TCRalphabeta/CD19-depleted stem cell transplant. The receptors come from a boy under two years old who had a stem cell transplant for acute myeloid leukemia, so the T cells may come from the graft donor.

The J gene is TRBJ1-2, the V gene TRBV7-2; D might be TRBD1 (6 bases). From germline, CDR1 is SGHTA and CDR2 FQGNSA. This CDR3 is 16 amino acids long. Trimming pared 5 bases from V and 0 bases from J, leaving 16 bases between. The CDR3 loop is CASSAGTYMSNYGYTF. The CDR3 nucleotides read TGTGCCAGCAGCGCCGGGACATACATGTCTAACTATGGCTACACCTTC.

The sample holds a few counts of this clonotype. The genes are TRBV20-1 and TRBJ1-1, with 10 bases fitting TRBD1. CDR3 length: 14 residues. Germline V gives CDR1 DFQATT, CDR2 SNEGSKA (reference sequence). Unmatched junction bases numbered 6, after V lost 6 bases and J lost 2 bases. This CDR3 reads CSAWTGGLNTEAFF. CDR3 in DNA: TGCAGTGCGTGGACAGGGGGGTTAAACACTGAAGCTTTCTTT.

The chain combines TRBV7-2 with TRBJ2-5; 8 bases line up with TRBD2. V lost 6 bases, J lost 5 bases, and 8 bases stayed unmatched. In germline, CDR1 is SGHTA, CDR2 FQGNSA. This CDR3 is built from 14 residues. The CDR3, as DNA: TGTGCCAGCAGTTCTGCCGGGGGGGGTGAGACCCAGTACTTC. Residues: CASSSAGGGETQYF. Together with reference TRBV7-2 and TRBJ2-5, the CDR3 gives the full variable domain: GAGVSQSPSNKVTEKGKDVELRCDPISGHTALYWYRQSLGQGLEFLIYFQGNSAPDKSGLPSDRFSAERTGGSVSTLTIQRTQQEDSAVYLCASSSAGGGETQYFGPGTRLLVL.

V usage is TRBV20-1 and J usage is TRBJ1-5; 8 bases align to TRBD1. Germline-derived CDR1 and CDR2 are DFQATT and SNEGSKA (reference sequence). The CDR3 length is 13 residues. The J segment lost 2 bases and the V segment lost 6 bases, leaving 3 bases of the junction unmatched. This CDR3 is CSAKGQGNQPQHF. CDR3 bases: TGCAGTGCCAAGGGACAGGGCAATCAGCCCCAGCATTTT.

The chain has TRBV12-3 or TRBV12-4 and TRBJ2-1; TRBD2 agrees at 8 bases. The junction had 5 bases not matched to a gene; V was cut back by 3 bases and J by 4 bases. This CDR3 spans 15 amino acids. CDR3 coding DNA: TGTGCCAGCAGTTTCGAGCGGGGGCCATACAATGAGCAGTTCTTC. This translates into CASSFERGPYNEQFF.